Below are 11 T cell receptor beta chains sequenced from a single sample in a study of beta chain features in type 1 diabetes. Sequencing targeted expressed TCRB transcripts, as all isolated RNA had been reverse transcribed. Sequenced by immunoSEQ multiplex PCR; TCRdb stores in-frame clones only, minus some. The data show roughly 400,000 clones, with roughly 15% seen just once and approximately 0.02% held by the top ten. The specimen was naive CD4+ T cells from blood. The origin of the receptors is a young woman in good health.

CDR3 sequence: CASTLGTGSNTEAFF. Written as DNA, the CDR3 is TGCGCCAGCACCCTTGGTACAGGGTCTAACACTGAAGCTTTCTTT. This chain links TRBV5-1 with TRBJ1-1, with D tentatively TRBD1 (6 bases). Germline V gives CDR1 SGHRS, CDR2 YFSETQ. The V gene lost 6 bases and the J gene lost 2 bases, with 17 bases spanning the gap. The CDR3 length is 15 residues.

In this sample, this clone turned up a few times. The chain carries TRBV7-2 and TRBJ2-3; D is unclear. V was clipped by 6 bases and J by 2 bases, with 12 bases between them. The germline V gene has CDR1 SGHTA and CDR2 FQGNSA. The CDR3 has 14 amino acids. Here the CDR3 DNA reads TGTGCCAGCAGAAACTTTGGAGACACAGATACGCAGTATTTT. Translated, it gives CASRNFGDTDTQYF.

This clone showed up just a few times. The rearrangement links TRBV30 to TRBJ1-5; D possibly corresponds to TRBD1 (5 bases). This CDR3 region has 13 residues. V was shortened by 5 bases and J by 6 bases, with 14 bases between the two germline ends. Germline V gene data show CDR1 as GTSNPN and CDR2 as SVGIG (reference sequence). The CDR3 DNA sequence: TGTGCCTGGGGGCAGGGTGGTCCTCAGCCCCAGCATTTT. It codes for CAWGQGGPQPQHF.

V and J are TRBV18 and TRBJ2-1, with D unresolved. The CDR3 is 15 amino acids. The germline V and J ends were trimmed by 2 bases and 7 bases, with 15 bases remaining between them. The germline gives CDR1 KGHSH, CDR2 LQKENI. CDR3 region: CASSPDSIPANEQFF. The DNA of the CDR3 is TGTGCCAGCTCACCAGATAGTATCCCCGCGAATGAGCAGTTCTTC.

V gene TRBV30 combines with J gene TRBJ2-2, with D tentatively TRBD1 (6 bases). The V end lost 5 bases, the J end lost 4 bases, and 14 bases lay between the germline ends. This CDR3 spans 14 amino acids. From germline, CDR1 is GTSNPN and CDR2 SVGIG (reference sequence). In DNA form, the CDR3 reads TGTGCCTGGTCACAGGGTTTACTCACCGGGGAGCTGTTTTTT. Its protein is CAWSQGLLTGELFF.

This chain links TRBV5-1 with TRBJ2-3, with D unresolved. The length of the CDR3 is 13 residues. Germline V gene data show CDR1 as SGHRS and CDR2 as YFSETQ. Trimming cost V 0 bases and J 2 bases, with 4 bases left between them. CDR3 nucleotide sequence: TGCGCCAGCAGCTTGGCTATCACAGATACGCAGTATTTT. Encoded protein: CASSLAITDTQYF.

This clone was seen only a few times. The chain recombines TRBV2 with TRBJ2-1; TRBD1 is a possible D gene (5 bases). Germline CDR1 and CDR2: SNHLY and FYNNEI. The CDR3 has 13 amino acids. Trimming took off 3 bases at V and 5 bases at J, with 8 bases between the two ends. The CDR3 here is CASSEHRNNEQFF. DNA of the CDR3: TGTGCCAGCAGTGAGCACAGGAACAATGAGCAGTTCTTC.

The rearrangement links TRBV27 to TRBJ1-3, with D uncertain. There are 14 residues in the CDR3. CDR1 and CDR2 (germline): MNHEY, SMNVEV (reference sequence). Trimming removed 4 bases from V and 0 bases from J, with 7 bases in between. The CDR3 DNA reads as TGTGCCAGCAGTTCACAGCCCTCTGGAAACACCATATATTTT. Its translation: CASSSQPSGNTIYF.

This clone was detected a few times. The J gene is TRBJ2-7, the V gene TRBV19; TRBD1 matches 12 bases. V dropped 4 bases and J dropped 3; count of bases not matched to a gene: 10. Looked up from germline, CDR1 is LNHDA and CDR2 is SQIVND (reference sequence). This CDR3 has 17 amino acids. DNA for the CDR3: TGTGCCAGTAGTACGGGGACAGGGGGCGATTTGGTCTACGAGCAGTACTTC. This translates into CASSTGTGGDLVYEQYF.

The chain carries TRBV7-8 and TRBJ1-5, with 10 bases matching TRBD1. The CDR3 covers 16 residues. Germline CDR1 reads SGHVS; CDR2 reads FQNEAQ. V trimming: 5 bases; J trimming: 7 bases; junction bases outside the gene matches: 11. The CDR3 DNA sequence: TGTGCCAGCAGCCCTAACCCGGGACAGGGGACCCAGCCCCAGCATTTT. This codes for CASSPNPGQGTQPQHF.

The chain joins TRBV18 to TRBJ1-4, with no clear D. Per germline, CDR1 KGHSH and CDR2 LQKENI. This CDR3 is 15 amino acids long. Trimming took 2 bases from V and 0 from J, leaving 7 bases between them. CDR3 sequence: CASSPSGATNEKLFF. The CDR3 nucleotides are TGTGCCAGCTCACCATCCGGAGCAACTAATGAAAAACTGTTTTTT.